The clone carrying this TCR beta chain has ten or more counts. This entry is derived from a study of HIV-infected children after antiretroviral therapy interruption. The CDR3 totals 15 residues. V was clipped by 8 bases and J by 2 bases; unmatched bases: 7. CDR1 is MNHEY and CDR2 is SVGAGI in the germline V gene. Treatment in this sample: PENTA 11 planned treatment interruption arm or continuous ART arm. The TCR library was built from RNA with a 3' RACE protocol and unique molecular identifiers. TCRdb redid the calling of the 3' RACE reads with MiXCR, one entry per CDR3 protein. The data contain 15,000 to 16,000 distinct CDR3 sequences, less than 4% of them seen just once; the ten biggest clones take up 5% to 5.5%.

This TCR derives from a child younger than 18 with HIV. The chain recombines TRBV6-5 with TRBJ2-1, with 9 positions matching TRBD1. Sequenced material: CD45RA+ CD4+ T cells from PBMCs, taken from a donor given antiretroviral therapy, either interrupted or continuous. Sample subset: naive CD4+ CD45RA+ CD45RO- T cells. The CDR3 coding sequence is TGTGCCAGCGAGTCGGGACAGGGCCCCTACAATGAGCAGTTCTTC. This encodes CASESGQGPYNEQFF.